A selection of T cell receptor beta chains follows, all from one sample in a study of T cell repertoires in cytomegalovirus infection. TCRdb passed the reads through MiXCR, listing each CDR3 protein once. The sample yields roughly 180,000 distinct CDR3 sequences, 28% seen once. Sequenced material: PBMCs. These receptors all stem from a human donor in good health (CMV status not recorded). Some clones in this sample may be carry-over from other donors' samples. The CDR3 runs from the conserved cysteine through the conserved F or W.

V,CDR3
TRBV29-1,CSVYATNEKLFF
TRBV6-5,CASSRNRETGTEAFF
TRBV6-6,CASTNRMNTEAFF
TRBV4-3,CASSQTSGLSYEQYF
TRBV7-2,CASRTSGGQSSYNEQFF
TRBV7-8,CASSVGAGGEKLFF
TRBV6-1,CASSEDRDTEAFF
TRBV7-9,CASSLTNMGLTYGNTIYF
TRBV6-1,CASTLSTGASYEQYF
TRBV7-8,CASSPSSSTDTQYF
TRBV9,CASSVVAASGGSETQYF
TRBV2,CASSPQGLARNEQFF
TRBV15,CATSRLGQGYTEAFF
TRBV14,CASSQGGGEKETQYF
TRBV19,CASRLDRALNQPQHF
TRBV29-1,CSVEDRRNEQFF
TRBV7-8,CASSLVSGTTEAFF
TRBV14,CASARGGNQPQHF
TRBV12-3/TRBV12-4,CASSLDRIYEQYF
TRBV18,CASSSSRQGEAFF
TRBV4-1,CASSLIRDSRAEQYF
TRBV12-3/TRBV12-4,CASSLNMNSPLHF
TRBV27,CASSSSQREHTWSSYNEQFF
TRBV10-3,CAITDDSWGSNTEAFF
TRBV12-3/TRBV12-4,CASSSGQPQHF
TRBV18,CASSPQLGYTF
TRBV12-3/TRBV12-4,CASSPSGGAAYEQYF
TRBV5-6,CASSSHPGTHTQYF
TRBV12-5,CASAPETGTEAFF
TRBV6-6,CASSYSRRQGPGELFF
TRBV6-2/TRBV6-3,CASSIQLYNEQFF
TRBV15,CATSRGQGVGPNTEAFF
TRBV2,CASSPQGTEGNTIYF
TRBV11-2,CASSLDGQGMNTEAFF
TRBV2,CASATPGELFF
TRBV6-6,CASSALGEHSAVETQYF
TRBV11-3,CASSSGRGRVTDNEQFF
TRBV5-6,CASSLGTANDKEGYTF
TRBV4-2,CASRGSQFGEKEQYF
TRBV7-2,CASSLGIPRAAGELFF
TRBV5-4,CASRVDREYSPLHF
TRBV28,CASSLTYNEQFF
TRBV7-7,CASSRGPRGLSSGANVLTF
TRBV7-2,CASSLGRGAQETQYF
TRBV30,CAWSVRGRISNEQFF
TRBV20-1,CSARDSGGGLQGEQFF
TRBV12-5,CASGSVQGQGQNTEAFF
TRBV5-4,CASRDEGAGGYEQYF
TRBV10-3,CASGEGNTIYF
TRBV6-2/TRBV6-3,CASSRDRGGGYTF
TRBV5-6,CASSLKTPSGANVLTF
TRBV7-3,CARSPYPMVGYEQYF
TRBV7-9,CASSPRDRGEPEQYF
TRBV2,CASSLLNQPQHF
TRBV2,CASSVVMETQYF
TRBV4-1,CASSQEVIAGGVGNTEAFF
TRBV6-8,CASSYKSAEPSEAFF
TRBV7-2,CASSPPRTDNYGYTF